This entry features one T cell receptor beta chain sequence. This specimen comes from a study of blood T cell repertoires in COVID-19. Overall study: Some COVID-19 samples were acute and others convalescent; all came from the United States, Italy and Spain.

The V gene's germline CDR1 is LGHDT and CDR2 YNNKEL (reference sequence). The CDR3 spans 12 residues. V shed 4 bases and J 11 bases; nucleotides not matched to a gene: 7. Source study methods: Nucleated cell number was recorded as an estimate derived from reference gene primer amplification. The table came from immunoSEQ multiplex PCR; TCRdb's copy has only in-frame clones and leaves some out. V and J calls and clone size come straight from that table; D and trimming were deduced from the DNA. The sample lists 93,000 or so clones, roughly 87% occurring once. Sequences were obtained from peripheral blood. The V call is TRBV3-1 (or the pseudogene TRBV3-2), the J call TRBJ1-1; 7 nucleotides align to TRBD1. The sequence was obtained from a man aged 45-60 years in a cohort sampled during active COVID-19. The CDR3 sequence is CASSPSQGQAFF. The CDR3 coding sequence is TGTGCCAGCAGCCCATCACAGGGGCAGGCTTTCTTT.